The rows below give T cell receptor beta chains drawn from one sample of a study of shared clonotypes between healthy human individuals. Using immunoSEQ multiplex PCR, the repertoire was profiled, and TCRdb retains in-frame clones only, with some absent. The sample includes about 2.3 million clones, just over 90% of them seen just once. Sequences were obtained from naive CD4+ T cells from PBMCs. The receptors were gathered from a man aged 18 to 35 in good health. Some clones in this sample may be carry-over from other donors' samples. Both conserved end residues are part of each CDR3. D genes are given only for firm matches.

TRBJ1-5 | TRBV28 | - | CASRRRGALNQPQHF | TGTGCCAGCAGACGCCGGGGGGCCCTCAATCAGCCCCAGCATTTT
TRBJ2-1 | TRBV29-1 | TRBD2 | CSATPRTSGRATNEQFF | TGCAGCGCCACACCCCGAACTAGCGGGAGGGCGACGAATGAGCAGTTCTTC
TRBJ2-1 | TRBV7-3 | - | CASSLTRGDYNEQFF | TGTGCCAGCAGCTTAACAAGGGGCGACTACAATGAGCAGTTCTTC
TRBJ2-7 | TRBV10-3 | TRBD1 | CAIMLGQGLGEQYF | TGTGCCATCATGTTGGGACAGGGGCTTGGTGAGCAGTACTTC
TRBJ2-7 | TRBV5-1 | TRBD1 | CASSSGTGLLEQYF | TGCGCCAGCAGCTCCGGGACAGGACTATTGGAGCAGTACTTC
TRBJ1-1 | TRBV28 | - | CASSLFSGTLNTEAFF | TGTGCCAGCAGTTTATTCTCGGGCACCCTGAACACTGAAGCTTTCTTT
TRBJ1-3 | TRBV23-1 | - | CASSQSGNGNTIYF | TGCGCCAGCAGTCAATCCGGGAACGGAAACACCATATATTTT
TRBJ2-4 | TRBV5-1 | - | CASSPEGQLSQYF | TGCGCCAGCAGCCCGGAAGGACAGCTCTCTCAGTACTTC
TRBJ2-1 | TRBV21-1 | - | CASSKADSGGSYNEQFF | TGTGCCAGCAGCAAAGCGGACTCGGGGGGCTCCTACAATGAGCAGTTCTTC
TRBJ1-4 | TRBV7-9 | TRBD1 | CASSFGSQGAGEKLFF | TGTGCCAGCAGCTTTGGATCACAGGGGGCCGGGGAAAAACTGTTTTTT